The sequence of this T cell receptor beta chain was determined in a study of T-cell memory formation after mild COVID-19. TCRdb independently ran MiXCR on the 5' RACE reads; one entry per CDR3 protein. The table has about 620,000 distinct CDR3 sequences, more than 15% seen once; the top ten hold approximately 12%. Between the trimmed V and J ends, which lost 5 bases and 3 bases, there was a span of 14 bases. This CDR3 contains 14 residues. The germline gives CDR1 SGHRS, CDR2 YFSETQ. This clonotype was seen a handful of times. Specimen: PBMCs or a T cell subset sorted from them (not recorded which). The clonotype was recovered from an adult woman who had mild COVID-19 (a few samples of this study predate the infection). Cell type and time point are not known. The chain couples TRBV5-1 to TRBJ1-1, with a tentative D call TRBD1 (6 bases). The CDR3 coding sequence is TGCGCCAGCAGATTCCTAGCAGGGGACACTGAAGCTTTCTTT. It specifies CASRFLAGDTEAFF.